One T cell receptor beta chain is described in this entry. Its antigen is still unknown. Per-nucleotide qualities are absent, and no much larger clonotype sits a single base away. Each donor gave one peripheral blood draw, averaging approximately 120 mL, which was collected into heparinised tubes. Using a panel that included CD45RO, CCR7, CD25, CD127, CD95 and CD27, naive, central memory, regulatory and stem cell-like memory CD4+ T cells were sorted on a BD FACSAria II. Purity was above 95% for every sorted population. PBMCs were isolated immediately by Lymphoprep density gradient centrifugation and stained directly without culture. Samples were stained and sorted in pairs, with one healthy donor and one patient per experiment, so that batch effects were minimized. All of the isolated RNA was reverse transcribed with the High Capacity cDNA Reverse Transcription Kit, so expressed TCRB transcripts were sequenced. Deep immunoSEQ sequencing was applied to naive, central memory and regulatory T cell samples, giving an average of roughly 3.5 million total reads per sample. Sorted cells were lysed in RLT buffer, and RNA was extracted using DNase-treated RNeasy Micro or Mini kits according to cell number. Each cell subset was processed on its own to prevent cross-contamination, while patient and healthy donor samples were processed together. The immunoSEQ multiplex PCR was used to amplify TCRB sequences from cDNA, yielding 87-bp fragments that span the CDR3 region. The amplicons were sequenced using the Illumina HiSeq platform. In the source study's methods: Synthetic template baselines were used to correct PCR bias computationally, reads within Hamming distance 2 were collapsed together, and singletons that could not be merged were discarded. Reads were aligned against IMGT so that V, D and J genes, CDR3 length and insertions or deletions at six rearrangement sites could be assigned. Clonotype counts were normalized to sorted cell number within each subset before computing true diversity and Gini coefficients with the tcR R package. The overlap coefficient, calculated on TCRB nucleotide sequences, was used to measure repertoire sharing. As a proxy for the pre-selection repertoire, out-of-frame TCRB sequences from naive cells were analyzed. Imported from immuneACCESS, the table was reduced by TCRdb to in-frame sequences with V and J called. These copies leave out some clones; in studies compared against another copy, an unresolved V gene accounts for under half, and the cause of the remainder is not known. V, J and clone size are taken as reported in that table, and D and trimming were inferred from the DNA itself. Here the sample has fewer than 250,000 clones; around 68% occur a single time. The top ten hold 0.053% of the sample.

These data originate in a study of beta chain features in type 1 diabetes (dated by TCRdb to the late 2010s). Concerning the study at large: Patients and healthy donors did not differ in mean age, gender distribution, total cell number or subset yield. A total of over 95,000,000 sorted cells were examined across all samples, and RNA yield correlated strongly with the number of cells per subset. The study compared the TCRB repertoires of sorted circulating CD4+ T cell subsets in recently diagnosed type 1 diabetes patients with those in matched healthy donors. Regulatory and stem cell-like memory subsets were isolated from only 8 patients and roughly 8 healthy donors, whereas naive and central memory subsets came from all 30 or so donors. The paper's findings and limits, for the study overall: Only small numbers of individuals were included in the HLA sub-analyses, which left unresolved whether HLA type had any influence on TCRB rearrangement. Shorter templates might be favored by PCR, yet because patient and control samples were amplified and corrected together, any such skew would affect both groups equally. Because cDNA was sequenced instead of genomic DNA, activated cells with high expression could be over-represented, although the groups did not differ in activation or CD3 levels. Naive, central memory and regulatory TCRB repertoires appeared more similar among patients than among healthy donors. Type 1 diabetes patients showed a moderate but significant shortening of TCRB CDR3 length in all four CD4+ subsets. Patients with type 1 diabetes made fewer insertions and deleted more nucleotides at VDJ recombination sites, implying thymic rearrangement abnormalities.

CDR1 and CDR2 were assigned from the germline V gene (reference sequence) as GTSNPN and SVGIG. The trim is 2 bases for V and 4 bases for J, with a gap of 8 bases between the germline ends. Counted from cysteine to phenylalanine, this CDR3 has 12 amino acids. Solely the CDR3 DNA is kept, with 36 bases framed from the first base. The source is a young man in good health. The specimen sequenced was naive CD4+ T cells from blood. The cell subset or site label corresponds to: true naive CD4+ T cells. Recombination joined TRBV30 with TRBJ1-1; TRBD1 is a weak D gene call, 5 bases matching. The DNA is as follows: TGTGCCTGGAGTTCAAGGGGCACTGAAGCTTTCTTT. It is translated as CAWSSRGTEAFF.